The 32 T cell receptor beta chains below were found in one sample sequenced in a study of cytomegalovirus exposure and HLA in healthy donors. The PCR had 60 Vbeta and 13 Jbeta primers. Sequenced by immunoSEQ multiplex PCR; TCRdb stores in-frame clones only, minus some. The data hold roughly 180,000 clones, with over 70% observed a single time. The material sequenced was PBMCs. These receptors came from a woman aged 18-29 years in good health and CMV-seropositive.

The chain carries TRBV2 and TRBJ1-2; tentative D call: TRBD1 (5 bases). The ends were cut back, 7 bases at V and 2 bases at J, with 8 bases in the middle. The CDR3 sequence is 12 residues long. Germline V gene sequence: CDR1 SNHLY, CDR2 FYNNEI. CDR3 sequence: CASIRVNYGYTF. DNA of the CDR3: TGTGCCAGCATCAGGGTAAACTATGGCTACACCTTC.

This chain connects TRBV5-1 to TRBJ1-6, with 8 positions matching TRBD1. Germline loops: CDR1 SGHRS, CDR2 YFSETQ. The CDR3 is 16 amino acids. Unmatched junction bases numbered 9, after V lost 4 bases and J lost 6 bases. CDR3: CASSADRERSNSPLHF. The CDR3 DNA reads TGCGCCAGCAGCGCGGACAGGGAAAGGAGTAATTCACCCCTCCACTTT.

The J gene is TRBJ1-2, the V gene TRBV7-8; D is perhaps TRBD1 (6 bases). Trimming took off 3 bases at V and 6 bases at J, with 14 bases between the two ends. Germline V gives CDR1 SGHVS, CDR2 FQNEAQ. This CDR3 contains 14 residues. CDR3 nucleotides: TGTGCCAGCAGCTTGGGGACACGGGATAATGGCTACACCTTC. This encodes CASSLGTRDNGYTF.

The V gene is TRBV30, the J gene TRBJ1-3; the D is unclear. CDR1 is GTSNPN and CDR2 is SVGIG in the germline V gene (reference sequence). This CDR3 comprises 14 residues. V lost 4 bases, J lost 4 bases, and 14 bases lay in between. The CDR3 spells CAWNPDNPGNTIYF. CDR3 sequence (DNA): TGTGCCTGGAACCCTGACAACCCGGGAAACACCATATATTTT.

In the case of this clone: Germline and junction disagree at one end, which may indicate a read error. The CDR3 bases are TGTGCCAGCAGTTATGGGGGACTAGCGGTATTC. Amino acids: CASSYGGLAVF. The chain has TRBV6-5 and TRBJ2-7, with 11 bases fitting TRBD2. CDR1 MNHEY and CDR2 SVGAGI come from the germline V gene. This CDR3 is 11 amino acids long.

This clone came up once. The chain employs TRBV11-2 and TRBJ2-7, with 9 bases lining up with TRBD1. The CDR3 has 15 amino acids. V trimming: 4 bases; J trimming: 4 bases; junction bases outside the gene matches: 8. Germline V gene sequence: CDR1 SGHAT, CDR2 FQNNGV. CDR3 sequence (DNA): TGTGCCAGCAGCTCTAGGGACAGGGCTAATTACGAGCAGTACGTC. Its translation is CASSSRDRANYEQYV.

This clone was recorded only once. CDR3 coding DNA: TGTGCCAGCAGTACGCGAAACTATGGCTACACCTTC. Encoded protein: CASSTRNYGYTF. The gene calls are TRBV2 and TRBJ1-2, with D hard to call. The V gene's germline CDR1 is SNHLY and CDR2 FYNNEI. Trimming took 5 bases from V and 2 from J, leaving 6 bases between them. There are 12 residues in the CDR3. Full variable domain (missing parts from reference TRBV2 and TRBJ1-2): EPEVTQTPSHQVTQMGQEVILRCVPISNHLYFYWYRQILGQKVEFLVSFYNNEISEKSEIFDDQFSVERPDGSNFTLKIRSTKLEDSAMYFCASSTRNYGYTFGSGTRLTVV.

V gene TRBV7-9 combines with J gene TRBJ1-2, with a weak D call TRBD1 (5 bases). Germline CDR1 is SEHNR and CDR2 is FQNEAQ (reference sequence). The CDR3 runs 15 residues. V lost 1 base and J lost 1, with 10 bases in between. The CDR3 region is CASSLVGAHNYGYTF. CDR3 DNA: TGTGCCAGCAGCTTAGTAGGGGCCCATAACTATGGCTACACCTTC.

The CDR3 protein is CASSLRVGSRRTNSPLHF. The DNA for the CDR3 is TGTGCCAGCAGTTTAAGGGTAGGGAGCAGGCGAACTAATTCACCCCTCCACTTT. J is TRBJ1-6 and V is TRBV28; D ambiguous. V shed 2 bases and J shed 6 bases, with 20 bases lying between them. The V gene's germline CDR1 is MDHEN and CDR2 SYDVKM. The CDR3 contains 18 residues.

The chain uses TRBV6-6 and TRBJ2-7; TRBD1 matches 10 bases. Germline CDR1 MNHNY, CDR2 SVGAGI (reference sequence). This CDR3 is 15 amino acids long. V was clipped by 6 bases and J by 3 bases; unmatched bases: 8. CDR3 region: CASRPRGQGSYEQYF. The CDR3 DNA reads as TGTGCCAGCAGGCCAAGGGGACAGGGGAGCTACGAGCAGTACTTC.

The genes are TRBV4-3 and TRBJ2-3; D is possibly TRBD2 (6 bases). The germline V and J ends were trimmed by 2 bases and 5 bases, with 14 bases remaining between them. CDR3 length equals 15 residues. The germline CDR1 and CDR2 sequences are LGHNA and YSLEER. CDR3 amino acids: CASSQPGGARDTQYF. CDR3 nucleotide sequence: TGCGCCAGCAGCCAACCGGGCGGGGCCAGAGATACGCAGTATTTT.

The V and J genes are TRBV7-2 and TRBJ1-6; 7 positions agree with TRBD1. Germline V lookup: CDR1 SGHTA, CDR2 FQGNSA. The CDR3 length is 13 residues. V gave up 5 bases and J gave up 11 bases; unmatched junction bases: 6. This chain's CDR3 is CASSRQGHTPLHF. CDR3 nucleotides: TGTGCCAGCAGCAGACAGGGTCATACACCCCTCCACTTT. Looking up the rest from reference TRBV7-2 and TRBJ1-6 gives the full variable domain: GAGVSQSPSNKVTEKGKDVELRCDPISGHTALYWYRQSLGQGLEFLIYFQGNSAPDKSGLPSDRFSAERTGGSVSTLTIQRTQQEDSAVYLCASSRQGHTPLHFGNGTRLTVT.

This clone was recorded once. The chain carries TRBV11-2 and TRBJ2-5; 7 positions match TRBD2. The V and J ends lost 4 bases and 5 bases, in that order; junction bases with no gene match: 7. From germline, CDR1 is SGHAT and CDR2 FQNNGV. The CDR3 has 14 amino acids. The CDR3 sequence is CASSSRRGEETQYF. CDR3 coding DNA: TGTGCCAGCAGCTCCAGACGGGGGGAGGAGACCCAGTACTTC.

A single count supports this clone. A junction boundary mismatches the germline segment, possibly from a read error. The rearrangement uses TRBV7-7 and TRBJ1-5, with D hard to call. The germline V gene has CDR1 SSHAT and CDR2 FNYEAQ (reference sequence). The CDR3 covers 13 residues. The CDR3: CASSLGGSQPQHF. The DNA for the CDR3 is TGTGCTAGCAGCTTAGGAGGGTCCCAGCCCCAGCATTTT.

The chain joins TRBV5-1 to TRBJ2-1, with 8 positions matching TRBD2. Germline trimming cut 9 bases from V and 4 bases from J; bases unmatched to any gene: 12. The CDR3 is 15 amino acids. Germline CDR1 is SGHRS and CDR2 is YFSETQ. CDR3 nucleotide sequence: TGCGCCACGCAACTATTTAGCGGGGCATACAATGAGCAGTTCTTC. It codes for CATQLFSGAYNEQFF.

This clone has a handful of counts. The chain joins TRBV28 to TRBJ1-1; 7 bases agree with TRBD1. This CDR3 region has 14 residues. Germline-derived CDR1 and CDR2 are MDHEN and SYDVKM. Unmatched junction bases numbered 11, after V lost 3 bases and J lost 10 bases. The CDR3 nucleotides are TGTGCCAGCAGTTTTAGTGGGACAGTGAGAGCAGCTTTCTTT. Its protein product is CASSFSGTVRAAFF.

Only a few counts were recorded for this clone. The chain joins TRBV7-3 to TRBJ1-2; D is perhaps TRBD1 (6 bases). Trimming cost V 5 bases and J 4 bases, with 17 bases left between them. The CDR3 covers 15 residues. Germline V gives CDR1 SGHTA, CDR2 FQGTGA. The CDR3 protein is CASSVEQGGVYGYTF. The CDR3 DNA sequence: TGTGCCAGCAGCGTAGAACAGGGTGGGGTCTATGGCTACACCTTC. The full variable domain, its missing parts supplied by reference TRBV7-3 and TRBJ1-2, is GAGVSQTPSNKVTEKGKYVELRCDPISGHTALYWYRQSLGQGPEFLIYFQGTGAADDSGLPNDRFFAVRPEGSVSTLKIQRTERGDSAVYLCASSVEQGGVYGYTFGSGTRLTVV.

This clone has just one count. The chain has TRBV7-2 and TRBJ1-1, with D possibly matching TRBD1 (5 bases). This CDR3 spans 15 amino acids. CDR1 and CDR2 from the germline V gene are SGHTA and FQGNSA. Trimming removed 3 bases at V and 2 bases at J, with 13 bases between. The CDR3 DNA reads TGTGCCAGCAGCTTTTCCGGGGGAGGCAACACTGAAGCTTTCTTT. This translates into CASSFSGGGNTEAFF.

The genes are TRBV6-5 and TRBJ1-4; TRBD1 is a possible D gene (6 bases). Looked up from germline, CDR1 is MNHEY and CDR2 is SVGAGI. The CDR3 is made up of 14 amino acids. V was cut by 7 bases and J by 14 bases, with 23 bases left in between. The CDR3 reads CASKSRGQMGGLFF. The CDR3 coding sequence is TGTGCCAGCAAAAGCAGGGGCCAAATGGGTGGGCTGTTTTTT.

The V call is TRBV6-5, the J call TRBJ1-2; 9 nucleotides align to TRBD1. The CDR3 extends over 14 amino acids. Germline V gene lookup returns CDR1 MNHEY and CDR2 SVGAGI. Losses at the gene ends were 2 bases for V and 6 bases for J; bases not matched to a gene: 4. The CDR3 sequence is CASSYGTGSNGYTF. The CDR3, as DNA: TGTGCCAGCAGTTACGGGACAGGGAGTAATGGCTACACCTTC.

This clone was counted between two and nine times. The chain links TRBV7-9 to TRBJ2-6, with TRBD1 identical over 7 bases. This CDR3 contains 15 residues. Germline CDR1 and CDR2: SEHNR and FQNEAQ (reference sequence). V shed 5 bases, J shed 8 bases, and the junction held 9 bases outside the gene matches. CDR3 residues: CASSPRQGLTNVLTF. The CDR3 region has the DNA TGTGCCAGCAGCCCACGACAGGGTTTGACCAACGTCCTGACTTTC.

Of note for this clone: The same CDR3 is also encoded by other DNA sequences in this sample. The chain is built from TRBV6-6 and TRBJ2-7, with D hard to call. Germline-derived CDR1 and CDR2 are MNHNY and SVGAGI (reference sequence). V dropped 0 bases and J dropped 3 bases, with 3 bases sitting between them. The CDR3 consists of 12 residues. The chain's CDR3 is CASSYSRYEQYF. In DNA, the CDR3 is TGTGCCAGCAGTTACTCCCGCTACGAGCAGTACTTC.

The V and J genes are TRBV6-4 and TRBJ2-7; a possible D gene is TRBD1 (5 bases). The germline CDR1 and CDR2 sequences are MRHNA and SNTAGT. The CDR3 length is 17 residues. Trimming took 3 bases from V and 3 from J, leaving 21 bases between them. This CDR3 reads CASSERFTGVPNYEQYV. In DNA, the CDR3 is TGTGCCAGCAGTGAGCGGTTTACAGGTGTACCAAACTACGAGCAGTACGTC.

The rearrangement joins TRBV5-1 to TRBJ1-1, with D possibly matching TRBD1 (5 bases). Trimming pared 0 bases from V and 10 bases from J, leaving 10 bases between. The CDR3 is 12 amino acids. CDR1 SGHRS and CDR2 YFSETQ come from the germline V gene. The CDR3 coding sequence is TGCGCCAGCAGCTTGGGAGGGGAGGGAGCTTTCTTT. It codes for CASSLGGEGAFF.

This chain uses TRBV2 with TRBJ1-2, with D possibly matching TRBD1 (6 bases). Germline CDR1 is SNHLY and CDR2 is FYNNEI. V lost 7 bases to trimming and J lost 8 bases, with 17 bases between them. The CDR3 spans 13 residues. Written as DNA, the CDR3 is TGTGCCAGCACTCGAGGGTGGGGGGGCGGCTACACCTTC. It specifies CASTRGWGGGYTF.

The V and J genes are TRBV6-1 and TRBJ2-7, with 9 nucleotides matching TRBD1. Germline-derived CDR1 and CDR2 are MNHNS and SASEGT. The CDR3 has 16 residues. V gave up 3 bases and J gave up 0 bases; unmatched junction bases: 6. The CDR3 is CASSESQGASSYEQYV. CDR3 DNA: TGTGCCAGCAGTGAGTCACAGGGGGCGAGCTCCTACGAGCAGTACGTC.

Notes on this clone: Germline and junction disagree at one end, which may indicate a read error. The chain carries TRBV6-5 and TRBJ1-1; D possibly corresponds to TRBD1 (6 bases). The germline V gene encodes CDR1 MNHEY and CDR2 SVGAGI. The CDR3 is 15 amino acids. CDR3 loop: CASSGTSYVKTEAFF. The DNA of the CDR3 is TGTGCCAGCAGCGGGACATCATACGTGAAGACTGAAGCTTTCTTT.

This clone was counted a single time. The chain carries TRBV30 and TRBJ2-4, with a possible D match to TRBD2 (6 bases). The length of the CDR3 is 14 residues. V lost 4 bases and J lost 8, with 18 bases in between. Germline lookup yields CDR1 GTSNPN and CDR2 SVGIG (reference sequence). DNA of the CDR3: TGTGCCTGGACGTCGGGACTGCTAAACGACATTCAGTACTTC. Its translation: CAWTSGLLNDIQYF. Filled out from reference TRBV30 and TRBJ2-4, the complete variable domain reads SQTIHQWPATLVQPVGSPLSLECTVEGTSNPNLYWYRQAAGRGLQLLFYSVGIGQISSEVPQNLSASRPQDRQFILSSKKLLLSDSGFYLCAWTSGLLNDIQYFGAGTRLSVL.

There are a few counts of this clone. The gene calls are TRBV9 and TRBJ1-6; no reliable D call. Deletions cut 3 bases from V and 2 bases from J, with 9 bases between. Per the germline V gene, CDR1 is SGDLS and CDR2 is YYNGEE. The CDR3 spans 15 residues. In DNA, the CDR3 is TGTGCCAGCAGCGCGGGTTCCACCTATAATTCACCCCTCCACTTT. Translated, it gives CASSAGSTYNSPLHF.

This chain uses TRBV9 with TRBJ2-3; maybe TRBD2 (5 bases). The germline gives CDR1 SGDLS, CDR2 YYNGEE. The CDR3 extends over 15 amino acids. V shed 7 bases and J shed 0 bases, with 15 bases lying between them. CDR3 amino acids: CASGLEDLSTDTQYF. CDR3 in DNA: TGTGCCAGCGGACTGGAGGACCTTAGCACAGATACGCAGTATTTT.

V is TRBV9 and J is TRBJ2-2; 12 bases agree with TRBD2. Trimming at V came to 2 bases and at J to 4 bases, leaving 9 bases not matched to a gene. The CDR3 covers 18 residues. Germline assignment: CDR1 SGDLS and CDR2 YYNGEE. CDR3 loop: CASSVTSGGPSSTGELFF. CDR3 nucleotide sequence: TGTGCCAGCAGCGTGACTAGCGGGGGACCGAGTAGCACCGGGGAGCTGTTTTTT. Full variable domain (rest looked up from reference TRBV9 and TRBJ2-2): DSGVTQTPKHLITATGQRVTLRCSPRSGDLSVYWYQQSLDQGLQFLIQYYNGEERAKGNILERFSAQQFPDLHSELNLSSLELGDSALYFCASSVTSGGPSSTGELFFGEGSRLTVL.

The chain uses TRBV6-5 and TRBJ1-2; D perhaps matches TRBD1 (5 bases). The CDR3 sequence is 14 residues long. Germline CDR1 is MNHEY and CDR2 is SVGAGI. Trimming cost V 8 bases and J 0 bases, with 13 bases left between them. The DNA of the CDR3 is TGTGCCAGCCACGCGGGGGGTACTAACTATGGCTACACCTTC. This gives the protein CASHAGGTNYGYTF.